The 16 T cell receptor beta chains given below trace back to one sample, sequenced in a study of blood T cells in healthy people across ages. A second PCR, run for roughly 7 to 11 cycles, used a sample-barcoded 5' primer plus a J-beta primer mix. MiXCR, run by TCRdb on the 5' RACE reads, gives a single entry per CDR3 protein. This table holds 700,000 to 900,000 distinct CDR3 sequences, 25% to 30% found once. These data also featured in a second study, about T cells of mothers and their children.

Sample: blood. All receptors come from a boy aged 5-17 years in good health.

Only a few counts were recorded for this clonotype. The chain couples TRBV3-1 to TRBJ1-4; no definite D call. V was cut by 1 base and J by 5 bases, with 11 bases left in between. The CDR3 totals 15 residues. CDR1 and CDR2 from the germline V gene are LGHDT and YNNKEL (reference sequence). The CDR3 sequence is CASSQAPGRNEKLFF. CDR3 DNA sequence: TGTGCCAGCAGCCAAGCCCCGGGTAGGAATGAAAAACTGTTTTTT.

This clonotype was seen a few times. The rearrangement uses TRBV11-2 and TRBJ1-1, with a tentative D call TRBD1 (6 bases). The ends were cut back, 3 bases at V and 6 bases at J, with 29 bases in the middle. The CDR3 runs 19 residues. Germline V CDR1 and CDR2: SGHAT, FQNNGV. CDR3 region: CASSLEEWGQGPLQAEAFF. As DNA, the CDR3 is TGTGCCAGCAGCTTGGAAGAGTGGGGGCAGGGCCCTCTCCAGGCTGAAGCTTTCTTT.

This clonotype was seen a handful of times. The genes are TRBV7-9 and TRBJ2-5, with 7 bases identical to TRBD1. The CDR3 totals 14 residues. CDR1 is SEHNR and CDR2 is FQNEAQ in the germline V gene (reference sequence). Germline trimming cut 5 bases from V and 5 bases from J; bases unmatched to any gene: 8. The CDR3 coding sequence is TGTGCCAGCAGCAAAGGGGACAGAGCGGAGACCCAGTACTTC. Translation gives CASSKGDRAETQYF.

This clonotype appeared a single time. The V and J genes are TRBV4-2 and TRBJ2-1, with D tentatively TRBD1 (5 bases). The end of the DNA is better explained by TRBJ2-7, so the J call may be wrong. This CDR3 has 14 amino acids. Germline V gives CDR1 LGHNA, CDR2 YNFKEQ. Written as DNA, the CDR3 is TGTGCCAGCAGCCAAGATCCGACAGTGGGCGAGCAGTACTTC. Protein product: CASSQDPTVGEQYF.

The gene calls are TRBV30 and TRBJ1-2; D remains unclear. Germline lookup yields CDR1 GTSNPN and CDR2 SVGIG (reference sequence). Trimming left V 3 bases short and J 5 bases short, with 10 bases between. The CDR3 sequence is 12 residues long. The CDR3 coding sequence is TGTGCCTGGAGCAGAGCCACGTATGGCTACACCTTC. Translation: CAWSRATYGYTF.

V gene TRBV12-3 or TRBV12-4 combines with J gene TRBJ2-3, with D possibly TRBD2 on 6 matching bases. V lost 6 bases and J lost 4, with 17 bases in between. The CDR3 is made up of 15 amino acids. The CDR3: CASSPSAGTPDTQYF. The DNA of the CDR3 is TGTGCCAGCAGCCCCTCCGCGGGGACGCCAGATACGCAGTATTTT.

This chain connects TRBV5-6 to TRBJ2-7; D remains ambiguous. The V gene's germline CDR1 is SGHDT and CDR2 YYEEEE. This CDR3 spans 16 amino acids. Trimming removed 0 bases from V and 3 bases from J, with 16 bases in between. The CDR3 loop is CASSLAARHPFYEQYF. The CDR3 DNA reads TGTGCCAGCAGCTTGGCCGCGAGACATCCTTTCTACGAGCAGTACTTC.

The V and J genes are TRBV4-1 and TRBJ2-5; 7 bases match TRBD1. CDR1 is MGHRA and CDR2 is YSYEKL in the germline V gene. The J segment lost 2 bases and the V segment lost 4 bases, leaving 10 bases of the junction unmatched. CDR3 length equals 16 residues. The CDR3 sequence is CASSPPGQSEQETQYF. The CDR3 nucleotides read TGCGCCAGCAGCCCCCCGGGACAGAGCGAACAAGAGACCCAGTACTTC.

This clonotype was picked up a small number of times. This rearrangement joins TRBV12-3 or TRBV12-4 to TRBJ1-3; no clear D. V was trimmed by 1 base and J by 7 bases, leaving 5 bases between them. The CDR3 sequence is 12 residues long. CDR3 sequence (DNA): TGTGCCAGCAGTTTAGGTCCTAACACCATATATTTT. Translation gives CASSLGPNTIYF.

This clonotype has only a few counts. The chain has TRBV12-3 or TRBV12-4 and TRBJ2-7; D uncertain. The CDR3 consists of 12 residues. The germline V and J ends were trimmed by 6 bases and 0 bases, with 6 bases remaining between them. The CDR3 sequence: CASRGGSYEQYF. CDR3 sequence (DNA): TGTGCCAGCAGGGGCGGCTCCTACGAGCAGTACTTC.

This clonotype came up a few times. The CDR3 here is CASRHTAGDEQYF. CDR3 DNA sequence: TGTGCCAGCAGGCATACGGCGGGGGACGAGCAGTACTTC. The rearrangement uses TRBV28 and TRBJ2-7; TRBD2 matches at 7 bases. Germline assignment: CDR1 MDHEN and CDR2 SYDVKM. The CDR3 loop spans 13 amino acids. Germline trimming cut 6 bases from V and 5 bases from J; bases unmatched to any gene: 7.

The chain recombines TRBV14 with TRBJ2-5; D gene ambiguous. The CDR3 runs 13 residues. Germline loops: CDR1 SGHDN, CDR2 FVKESK. Trimming pared 2 bases from V and 5 bases from J, leaving 9 bases between. CDR3 residues: CASSQRPRETQYF. CDR3 bases: TGTGCCAGCAGCCAAAGGCCGAGGGAGACCCAGTACTTC.

Only a few counts were recorded for this clonotype. The gene calls are TRBV2 and TRBJ2-7, with TRBD1 as a possible D gene (6 bases). From germline, CDR1 is SNHLY and CDR2 FYNNEI. V was trimmed by 7 bases and J by 3 bases, leaving 19 bases between them. The CDR3 is 15 amino acids. CDR3 residues: CASTLDSGVSYEQYF. Written as DNA, the CDR3 is TGTGCCAGCACCCTCGACTCAGGGGTAAGCTACGAGCAGTACTTC.

The V and J genes are TRBV18 and TRBJ2-5; no reliable D call. There are 12 residues in the CDR3. The germline gives CDR1 KGHSH, CDR2 LQKENI. Trimming took 5 bases from V and 3 from J, leaving 7 bases between them. The CDR3 DNA follows: TGTGCCAGCTCAAGAGTAAAAGAGACCCAGTACTTC. Protein product: CASSRVKETQYF.

This clonotype has a handful of counts. A junction boundary mismatches the germline segment, possibly from a read error. J is TRBJ2-2 and V is TRBV7-3, with D unresolved. CDR3 length equals 14 residues. Germline values: CDR1 SGHTA, CDR2 FQGTGA. The CDR3 nucleotides read TGTGCCAGCAGCTTAACGTTTAGCACCAGGGAGCTGTTTTTT. Protein sequence: CASSLTFSTRELFF.

This clonotype was observed a handful of times. The chain carries TRBV28 and TRBJ2-7; 7 positions agree with TRBD2. The V gene's germline CDR1 is MDHEN and CDR2 SYDVKM. The J segment lost 4 bases and the V segment lost 5 bases, leaving 5 bases of the junction unmatched. The CDR3 runs to 13 residues. For the CDR3, the DNA is TGTGCCAGCAGTGGGCTAGCGGATTACGAGCAGTACTTC. Protein: CASSGLADYEQYF.